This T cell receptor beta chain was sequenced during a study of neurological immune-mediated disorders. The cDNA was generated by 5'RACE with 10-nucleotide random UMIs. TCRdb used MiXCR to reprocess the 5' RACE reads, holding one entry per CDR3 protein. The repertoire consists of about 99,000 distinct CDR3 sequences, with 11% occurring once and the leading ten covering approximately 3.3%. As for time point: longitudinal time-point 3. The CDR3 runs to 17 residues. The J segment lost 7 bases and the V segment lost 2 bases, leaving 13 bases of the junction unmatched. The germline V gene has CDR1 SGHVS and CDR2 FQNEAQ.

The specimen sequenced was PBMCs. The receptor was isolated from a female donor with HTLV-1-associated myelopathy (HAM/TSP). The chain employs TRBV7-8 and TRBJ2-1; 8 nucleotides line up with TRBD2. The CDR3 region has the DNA TGTGCCAGCAGCTTAAGGGTGGGCGGGGGGCCAAGAAATGAGCAGTTCTTC. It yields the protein CASSLRVGGGPRNEQFF.